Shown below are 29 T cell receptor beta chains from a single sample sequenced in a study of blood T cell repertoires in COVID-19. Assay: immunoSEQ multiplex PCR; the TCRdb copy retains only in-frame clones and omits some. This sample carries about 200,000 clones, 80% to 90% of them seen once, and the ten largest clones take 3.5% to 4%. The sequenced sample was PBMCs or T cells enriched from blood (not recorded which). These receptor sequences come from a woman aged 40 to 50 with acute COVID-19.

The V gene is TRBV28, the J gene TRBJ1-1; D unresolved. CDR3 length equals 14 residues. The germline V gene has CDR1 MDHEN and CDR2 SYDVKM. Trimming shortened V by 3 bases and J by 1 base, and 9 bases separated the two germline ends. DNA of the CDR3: TGTGCCAGCAGTTTTTTGAGCGGGAACACTGAAGCTTTCTTT. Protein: CASSFLSGNTEAFF.

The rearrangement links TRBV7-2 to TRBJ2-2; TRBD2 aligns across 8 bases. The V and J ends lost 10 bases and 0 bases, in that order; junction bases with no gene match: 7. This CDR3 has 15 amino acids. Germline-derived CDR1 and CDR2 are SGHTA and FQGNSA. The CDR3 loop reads CATRLSGTNTGELFF. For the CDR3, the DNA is TGTGCCACCCGACTTAGCGGGACGAACACCGGGGAGCTGTTTTTT.

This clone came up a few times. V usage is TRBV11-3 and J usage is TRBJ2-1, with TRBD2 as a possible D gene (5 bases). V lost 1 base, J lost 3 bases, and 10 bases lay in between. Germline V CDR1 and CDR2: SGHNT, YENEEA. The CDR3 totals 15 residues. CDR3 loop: CASSLAAANYNEQFF. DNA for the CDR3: TGTGCCAGCAGCTTAGCAGCGGCCAACTACAATGAGCAGTTCTTC.

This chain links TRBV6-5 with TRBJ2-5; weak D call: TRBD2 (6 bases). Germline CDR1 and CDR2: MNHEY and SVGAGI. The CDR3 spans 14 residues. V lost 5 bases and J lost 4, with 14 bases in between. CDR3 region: CASSLTRRRETQYF. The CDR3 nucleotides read TGTGCCAGCAGTCTGACTAGACGACGAGAGACCCAGTACTTC.

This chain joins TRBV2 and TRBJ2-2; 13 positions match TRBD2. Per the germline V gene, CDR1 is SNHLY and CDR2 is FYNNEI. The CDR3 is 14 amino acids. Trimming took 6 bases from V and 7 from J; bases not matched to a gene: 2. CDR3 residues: CASRGLAGIGELFF. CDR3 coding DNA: TGTGCCAGCAGGGGACTAGCGGGAATCGGGGAGCTGTTTTTT.

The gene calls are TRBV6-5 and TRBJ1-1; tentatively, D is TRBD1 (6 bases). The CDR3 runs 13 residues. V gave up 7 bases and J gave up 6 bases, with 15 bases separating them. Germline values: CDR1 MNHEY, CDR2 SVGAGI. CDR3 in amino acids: CASTSQGSAEAFF. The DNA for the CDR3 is TGTGCCAGCACCTCTCAGGGGTCGGCTGAAGCTTTCTTT.

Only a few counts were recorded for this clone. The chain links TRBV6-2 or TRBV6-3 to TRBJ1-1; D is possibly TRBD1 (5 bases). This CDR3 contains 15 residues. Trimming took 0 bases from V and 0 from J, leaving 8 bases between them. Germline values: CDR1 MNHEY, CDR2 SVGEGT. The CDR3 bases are TGTGCCAGCAGTTACTCGGGGGGAGTGAACACTGAAGCTTTCTTT. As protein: CASSYSGGVNTEAFF.

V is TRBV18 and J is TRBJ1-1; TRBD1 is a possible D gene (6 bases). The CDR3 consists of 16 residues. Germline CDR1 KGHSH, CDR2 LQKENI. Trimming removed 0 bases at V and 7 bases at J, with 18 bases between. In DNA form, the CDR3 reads TGTGCCAGCTCACCACCGGACAGAGGGAGGGTGGGTGAAGCTTTCTTT. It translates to CASSPPDRGRVGEAFF. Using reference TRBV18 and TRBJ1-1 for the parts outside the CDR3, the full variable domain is NAGVMQNPRHLVRRRGQEARLRCSPMKGHSHVYWYRQLPEEGLKFMVYLQKENIIDESGMPKERFSAEFPKEGPSILRIQQVVRGDSAAYFCASSPPDRGRVGEAFFGQGTRLTVV.

The CDR3 nucleotides read TGTGCCAGCAGACGCTCTAGCGCCAATGAGCAGTTCTTC. This gives the protein CASRRSSANEQFF. The V and J genes are TRBV27 and TRBJ2-1; TRBD2 might be the D (6 bases). The CDR3 totals 13 residues. CDR1 is MNHEY, CDR2 SMNVEV, per germline (reference sequence). With 6 bases removed from V and 6 bases from J, the gap between germline ends came to 12 bases.

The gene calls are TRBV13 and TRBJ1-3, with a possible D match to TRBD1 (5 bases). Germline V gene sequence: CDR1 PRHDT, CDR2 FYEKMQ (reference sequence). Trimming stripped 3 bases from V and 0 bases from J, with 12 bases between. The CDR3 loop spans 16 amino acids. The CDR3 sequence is CASSFKTGDSGNTIYF. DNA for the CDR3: TGTGCCAGCAGCTTCAAAACAGGTGACTCTGGAAACACCATATATTTT.

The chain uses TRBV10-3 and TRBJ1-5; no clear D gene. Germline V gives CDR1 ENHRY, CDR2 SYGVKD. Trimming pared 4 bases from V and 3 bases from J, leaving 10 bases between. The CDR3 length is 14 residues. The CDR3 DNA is TGTGCCATCAGTGGCGGGGTGGACAATCAGCCCCAGCATTTT. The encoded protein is CAISGGVDNQPQHF.

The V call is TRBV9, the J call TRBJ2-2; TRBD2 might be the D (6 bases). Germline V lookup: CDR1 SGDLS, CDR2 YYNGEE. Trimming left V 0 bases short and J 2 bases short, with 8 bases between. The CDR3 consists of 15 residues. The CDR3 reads CASSVGAGNTGELFF. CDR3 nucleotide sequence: TGTGCCAGCAGCGTAGGGGCGGGAAACACCGGGGAGCTGTTTTTT.

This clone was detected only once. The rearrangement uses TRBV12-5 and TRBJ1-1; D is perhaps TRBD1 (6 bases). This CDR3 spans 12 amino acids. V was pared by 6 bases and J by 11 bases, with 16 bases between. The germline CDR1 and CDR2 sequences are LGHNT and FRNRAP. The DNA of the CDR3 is TGTGCTAGTGGGGGATACAGGGTTGATGCTTTCTTT. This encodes CASGGYRVDAFF.

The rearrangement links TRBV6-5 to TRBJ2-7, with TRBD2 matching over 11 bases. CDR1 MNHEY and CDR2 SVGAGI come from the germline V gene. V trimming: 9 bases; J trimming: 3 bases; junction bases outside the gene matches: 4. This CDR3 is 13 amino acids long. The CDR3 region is CASSGRARYEQYF. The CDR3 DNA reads TGTGCCAGTAGCGGGAGGGCCCGCTACGAGCAGTACTTC.

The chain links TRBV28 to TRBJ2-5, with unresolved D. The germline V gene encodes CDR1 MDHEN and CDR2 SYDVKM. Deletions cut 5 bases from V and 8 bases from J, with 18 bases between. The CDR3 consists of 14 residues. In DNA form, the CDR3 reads TGTGCCAGCAGTCCCCCCGGTTCCCATATAACCCAGTACTTC. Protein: CASSPPGSHITQYF.

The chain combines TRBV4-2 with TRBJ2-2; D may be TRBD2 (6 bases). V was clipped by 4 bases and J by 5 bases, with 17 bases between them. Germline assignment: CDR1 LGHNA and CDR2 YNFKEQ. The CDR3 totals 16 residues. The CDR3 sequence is CASSREEGGRTGELFF. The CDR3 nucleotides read TGTGCCAGCAGCCGGGAAGAAGGAGGGAGGACCGGGGAGCTGTTTTTT.

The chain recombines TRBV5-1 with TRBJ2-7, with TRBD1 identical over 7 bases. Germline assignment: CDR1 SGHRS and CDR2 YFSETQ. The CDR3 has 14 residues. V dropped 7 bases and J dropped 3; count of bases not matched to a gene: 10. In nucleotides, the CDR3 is TGCGCCAGCCGCGGGCCAGGGGGTGGCTACGAGCAGTACTTC. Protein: CASRGPGGGYEQYF.

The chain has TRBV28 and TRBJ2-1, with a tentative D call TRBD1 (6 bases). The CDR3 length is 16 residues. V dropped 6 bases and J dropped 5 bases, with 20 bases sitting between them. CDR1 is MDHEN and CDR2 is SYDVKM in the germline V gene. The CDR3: CASSFRPSGTHNEQFF. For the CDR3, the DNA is TGTGCCAGCAGCTTCCGACCCTCCGGGACACACAATGAGCAGTTCTTC.

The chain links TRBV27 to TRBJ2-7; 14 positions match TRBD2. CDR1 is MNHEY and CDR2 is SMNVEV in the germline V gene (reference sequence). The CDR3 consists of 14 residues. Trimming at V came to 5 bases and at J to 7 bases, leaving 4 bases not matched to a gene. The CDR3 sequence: CASSGTSGSVEQYF. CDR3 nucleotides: TGTGCCAGCAGTGGGACTAGCGGGAGTGTAGAGCAGTACTTC.

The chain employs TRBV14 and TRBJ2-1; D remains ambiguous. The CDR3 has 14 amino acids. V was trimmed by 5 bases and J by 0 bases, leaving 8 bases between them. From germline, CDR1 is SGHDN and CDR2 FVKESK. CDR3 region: CASSLATSYNEQFF. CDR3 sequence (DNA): TGTGCCAGCAGCTTAGCAACCTCCTACAATGAGCAGTTCTTC.

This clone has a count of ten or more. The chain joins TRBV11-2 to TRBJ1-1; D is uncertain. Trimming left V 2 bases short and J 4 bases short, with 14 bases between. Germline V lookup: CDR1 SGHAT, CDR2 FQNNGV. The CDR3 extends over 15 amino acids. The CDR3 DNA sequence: TGTGCCAGCAGCTTAAAGAGGGTCGAGGGCACTGAAGCTTTCTTT. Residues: CASSLKRVEGTEAFF.

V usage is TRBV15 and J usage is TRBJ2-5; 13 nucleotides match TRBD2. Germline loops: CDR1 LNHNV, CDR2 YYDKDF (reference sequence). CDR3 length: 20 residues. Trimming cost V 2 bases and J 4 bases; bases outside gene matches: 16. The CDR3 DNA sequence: TGTGCCACCAGCAGACTTCTCGGGACTAGCGGGATCAGAGTTGGAGAGACCCAGTACTTC. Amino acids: CATSRLLGTSGIRVGETQYF. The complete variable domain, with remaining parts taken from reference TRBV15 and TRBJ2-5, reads DAMVIQNPRYQVTQFGKPVTLSCSQTLNHNVMYWYQQKSSQAPKLLFHYYDKDFNNEADTPDNFQSRRPNTSFCFLDIRSPGLGDTAMYLCATSRLLGTSGIRVGETQYFGPGTRLLVL.

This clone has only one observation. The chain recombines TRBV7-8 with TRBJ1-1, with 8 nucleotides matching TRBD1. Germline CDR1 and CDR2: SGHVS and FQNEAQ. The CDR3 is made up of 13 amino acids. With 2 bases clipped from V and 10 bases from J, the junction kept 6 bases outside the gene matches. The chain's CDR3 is CASSLQGAMVAFF. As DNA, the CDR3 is TGTGCCAGCAGCTTACAGGGGGCGATGGTAGCTTTCTTT.

The CDR3 nucleotides read TGTGCCAGCAGCTTAGCAGGACTAGCGGGAGGAGGCAATGAGCAGTTCTTC. The encoded protein is CASSLAGLAGGGNEQFF. The chain couples TRBV7-9 to TRBJ2-1; 14 bases are shared with TRBD2. There are 17 residues in the CDR3. CDR1 is SEHNR and CDR2 is FQNEAQ in the germline V gene (reference sequence). Unmatched junction bases numbered 4, after V lost 0 bases and J lost 6 bases. The full variable domain, completed using reference TRBV7-9 and TRBJ2-1, is DTGVSQNPRHKITKRGQNVTFRCDPISEHNRLYWYRQTLGQGPEFLTYFQNEAQLEKSRLLSDRFSAERPKGSFSTLEIQRTEQGDSAMYLCASSLAGLAGGGNEQFFGPGTRLTVL.

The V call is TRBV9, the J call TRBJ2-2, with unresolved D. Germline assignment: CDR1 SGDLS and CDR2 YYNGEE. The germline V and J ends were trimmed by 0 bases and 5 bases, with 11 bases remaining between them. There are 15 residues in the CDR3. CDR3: CASSVAPKLTGELFF. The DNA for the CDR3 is TGTGCCAGCAGCGTAGCGCCCAAACTGACCGGGGAGCTGTTTTTT.

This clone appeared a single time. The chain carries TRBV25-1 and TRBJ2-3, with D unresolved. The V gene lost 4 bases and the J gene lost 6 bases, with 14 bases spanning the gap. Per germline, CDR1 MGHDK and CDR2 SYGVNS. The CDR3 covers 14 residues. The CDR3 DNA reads TGTGCCAGCAGTGGTCCCTCCCCAGTGGATACGCAGTATTTT. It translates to CASSGPSPVDTQYF.

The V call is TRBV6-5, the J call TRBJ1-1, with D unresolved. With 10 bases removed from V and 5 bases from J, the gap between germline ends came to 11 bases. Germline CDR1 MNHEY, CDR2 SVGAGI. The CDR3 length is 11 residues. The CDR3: CATISHTEAFF. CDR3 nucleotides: TGTGCCACTATCTCGCATACTGAAGCTTTCTTT.

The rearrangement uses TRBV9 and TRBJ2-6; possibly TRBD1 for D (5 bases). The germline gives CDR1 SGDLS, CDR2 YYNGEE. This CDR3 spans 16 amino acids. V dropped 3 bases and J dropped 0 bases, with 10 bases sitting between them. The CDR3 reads CASSGGRLSGANVLTF. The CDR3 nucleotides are TGTGCCAGCAGCGGGGGCCGGCTCTCTGGGGCCAACGTCCTGACTTTC.

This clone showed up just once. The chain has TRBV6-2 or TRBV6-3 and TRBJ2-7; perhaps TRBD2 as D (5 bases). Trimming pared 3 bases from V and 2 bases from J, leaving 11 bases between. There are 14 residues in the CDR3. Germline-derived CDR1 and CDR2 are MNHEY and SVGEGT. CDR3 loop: CASSYSGITYEQYF. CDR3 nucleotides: TGTGCCAGCAGTTATTCGGGAATCACCTACGAGCAGTACTTC.